Listed below are T cell receptor beta chains from one sample, sequenced in a study of identical twins. TCRdb redid the calling of the 5' RACE reads with MiXCR, one entry per CDR3 protein. The table includes about 490,000 distinct CDR3 sequences, approximately 16% detected once. The same specimen was also included in a second study, on yellow fever vaccine responses in identical twins.

What was sequenced was CD4+ T cells sorted from blood. The source of these receptors is a woman in her late teens or twenties in good health. Each CDR3 is given with its conserved first and last residue. D genes are given only for firm matches. Only part of the rows carry a size: once, few, many, or a class if the clone is expanded.

j_call | clone_size | v_call | d_call | cdr3_nt | cdr3_aa
TRBJ2-3 | - | TRBV4-1 | TRBD2 | TGCGCCAGCAGCCAAGTTAGCGGGACTCTGGGAGATACGCAGTATTTT | CASSQVSGTLGDTQYF
TRBJ1-2 | few | TRBV20-1 | - | TGCAGTGCTAATGACGGACACGGAGGACCTACTGGCTACACCTTC | CSANDGHGGPTGYTF
TRBJ2-5 | few | TRBV7-3 | TRBD1 | TGTGCCAGCATCCTTACAGACAGGGGGCGAGGAGAGACCCAGTACTTC | CASILTDRGRGETQYF
TRBJ2-5 | - | TRBV20-1 | TRBD2 | TGCAGTGCTAGGACTAGCGCCCAAGAGACCCAGTACTTC | CSARTSAQETQYF
TRBJ1-5 | - | TRBV6-5 | TRBD1 | TGTGCCAGCAATTTACAGGGGACGGATCAGCCCCAGCATTTT | CASNLQGTDQPQHF
TRBJ1-2 | many | TRBV9 | TRBD1 | TGTGCCAGCAGCGAGACAGGGCATCCTAACTATGGCTACACCTTC | CASSETGHPNYGYTF
TRBJ2-7 | - | TRBV6-1 | TRBD1 | TGTGCCAGCAGTCAAGTGACAGGGGGTATTGGCGAGCAGTACTTC | CASSQVTGGIGEQYF
TRBJ2-5 | few | TRBV12-3/TRBV12-4 | TRBD2 | TGTGCCAGCAGTTTCGGCGGGAGGGCCTATGAGACCCAGTACTTC | CASSFGGRAYETQYF
TRBJ2-1 | - | TRBV12-3/TRBV12-4 | TRBD2 | TGTGCCAGCAGTTTTAATAGGGAGGGCGATGAGCAGTTCTTC | CASSFNREGDEQFF
TRBJ2-4 | few | TRBV4-2 | - | TGTGCCAGCAGCCCGACAGCTTTAGCCAAAAACATTCAGTACTTC | CASSPTALAKNIQYF
TRBJ2-2 | - | TRBV2 | - | TGTGCCAGCAATGCCCATGGAGTGGCCGGGGAGCTGTTTTTT | CASNAHGVAGELFF
TRBJ2-3 | - | TRBV7-7 | - | TGTGCCAGCAGCGCCAGGGGTAGCACAGATACGCAGTATTTT | CASSARGSTDTQYF
TRBJ2-3 | few | TRBV9 | - | TGTGCCAGCAGCGTAGGTACGGGACGCACAGATACGCAGTATTTT | CASSVGTGRTDTQYF
TRBJ2-3 | few | TRBV4-1 | - | TGCGCCAGCAGCCAAGACCAACTAGGGCCTACAGATACGCAGTATTTT | CASSQDQLGPTDTQYF
TRBJ1-1 | - | TRBV5-1 | TRBD1 | TGCGCCAGCAGCAGGACAGGTTCTTCAGCTGAGTTGGCTTTCTTT | CASSRTGSSAELAFF
TRBJ2-7 | few | TRBV20-1 | TRBD1 | TGCAGTGCTACCGGGACAGGCGACTACGAGCAGTACTTC | CSATGTGDYEQYF
TRBJ1-1 | few | TRBV7-3 | - | TGTGCCAGCAGCCCAGGTGAGAACACTGAAGCTTTCTTT | CASSPGENTEAFF
TRBJ1-2 | - | TRBV2 | TRBD1 | TGTGCCAGCAGTGCGGACAGGGGGGCTGGCTACACCTTC | CASSADRGAGYTF
TRBJ2-1 | few | TRBV24-1 | - | TGTGCCACCAGTGACTCCGAGGGACGATTTGGCAATGAGCAGTTCTTC | CATSDSEGRFGNEQFF
TRBJ1-6 | few | TRBV14 | - | TGTGCCAGCAGCCAGCAGGGTGGTAATTCACCCCTCCACTTT | CASSQQGGNSPLHF
TRBJ2-5 | few | TRBV29-1 | TRBD1 | TGCAGCGCGGGACAGCAAGAGACCCAGTACTTC | CSAGQQETQYF
TRBJ2-2 | few | TRBV12-3/TRBV12-4 | TRBD2 | TGTGCCAGCAGTCCCTGGGGTAGCGGGGGGGTAACCGGGGAGCTGTTTTTT | CASSPWGSGGVTGELFF
TRBJ1-6 | - | TRBV24-1 | TRBD1 | TGTGCCACCAAAGGGACAGCCAATTCACCCCTCCACTTT | CATKGTANSPLHF
TRBJ2-1 | few | TRBV5-1 | TRBD2 | TGCGCCAGCAGCTTGGGTAGCGGGAGTTTCACCTACAATGAGCAGTTCTTC | CASSLGSGSFTYNEQFF
TRBJ2-2 | - | TRBV5-1 | - | TGCGCCAGCAGCTTGTCGGGGTCCGGGTCGACCGGCGCCGGGGAGCTGTTTTTT | CASSLSGSGSTGAGELFF
TRBJ2-1 | few | TRBV2 | - | TGTGCCAGCGTGGGTCAACGCTCCTACAATGAGCAGTTCTTC | CASVGQRSYNEQFF
TRBJ1-3 | - | TRBV6-1 | - | TGTGCCAGCATGGGGGAACTGAGCTCTGGAAACACCATATATTTT | CASMGELSSGNTIYF
TRBJ2-2 | - | TRBV12-3/TRBV12-4 | TRBD2 | TGTGCCAGCACCCCGGGGGGGATGAACACCGGGGAGCTGTTTTTT | CASTPGGMNTGELFF
TRBJ2-6 | - | TRBV28 | TRBD1 | TGTGCCAGCAGTTCGCCCAGGGGGCAAGGTGGGGCCAACGTCCTGACTTTC | CASSSPRGQGGANVLTF
TRBJ2-5 | few | TRBV5-1 | - | TGCGCCAGCAGCATAATTACAGGGAAAGAGACCCAGTACTTC | CASSIITGKETQYF
TRBJ2-7 | few | TRBV7-8 | - | TGTGCCAGCAGCTTGAACCAGATAGGGTCGGGCAATATCTACGAGCAGTACTTC | CASSLNQIGSGNIYEQYF
TRBJ2-5 | - | TRBV5-1 | - | TGCGCCAGCAGCTTAACAACTAGCATGTCGGCGGAGACCCAGTACTTC | CASSLTTSMSAETQYF
TRBJ2-7 | few | TRBV5-1 | TRBD1 | TGCGCCAGCAGCTTCGGACAGGGGGCAACCTACGAGCAGTACTTC | CASSFGQGATYEQYF
TRBJ2-7 | - | TRBV3-1 | TRBD1 | TGTGCCAGCAGTCGCCGGGACAGGGCATCCTACGAGCAGTACTTC | CASSRRDRASYEQYF
TRBJ2-5 | - | TRBV10-3 | TRBD1 | TGTGCCATCAGCGCTGGACAGGGGCTTTTTCAAGAGACCCAGTACTTC | CAISAGQGLFQETQYF
TRBJ1-6 | - | TRBV5-6 | - | TGTGCCAGCAGAAAACAGGATTCACCCCTCCACTTT | CASRKQDSPLHF
TRBJ2-7 | - | TRBV11-2 | TRBD2 | TGTGCCAGCAGACGACTAGCGGGGACCTACGAGCAGTACTTC | CASRRLAGTYEQYF
TRBJ2-1 | few | TRBV28 | - | TGTGCCAGCAGTCCAGGGGGGAACAATGAGCAGTTCTTC | CASSPGGNNEQFF
TRBJ2-4 | many | TRBV7-2 | - | TGTGCCAGCAGCTTGGAACGTGGGGCAAACATTCAGTACTTC | CASSLERGANIQYF